This T cell receptor (beta chain) was identified during a study of blood T cell repertoires in COVID-19 (dated by TCRdb to 2018 to 2020). Regarding the study in general: Samples from collaborators originated in the United States, Italy and Spain and spanned both the acute and convalescent phases of COVID-19. The dataset comprised deeply sampled blood TCRbeta repertoires from subjects exposed to, actively infected with, or recovered from COVID-19. The repertoires were released in a freely available public database meant as a resource for research on the immune response to SARS-CoV-2. Where HLA class I and class II types were available, the types were taken from metadata supplied by the sample provider, not from assay-based typing. The samples were drawn from the first 160 participants of the ongoing ImmuneRACE study and from roughly 1,300 subjects provided by 6 global collaborators. A de-identified subject ID, COVID-19 status, age in years and sex were almost always included in the sample metadata. The prospective study material was composed of cDNA or gDNA derived from T cells, B-cell-depleted T cells, or PBMCs. What the authors observed across the whole study: The quantity of clinical and demographic metadata differed by source and by participant and was supplied without curation.

TCRbeta CDR3 regions were amplified from genomic DNA using the immunoSEQ Assay, a bias-controlled multiplex PCR. Processing in the source paper ran as follows. The number of nucleated cells in each sample was estimated from the amplification of reference gene primers within the assay. To quantify the absolute abundance of each unique TCRbeta CDR3 rearrangement, sequence reads were collapsed and filtered. For each sample, productive Simpson clonality was calculated by taking the square root of Simpson's diversity index across productive rearrangements. Sourced from immuneACCESS, this table was stored by TCRdb with only in-frame sequences that have V and J called. A share of the clones is absent; for the studies checked, an unresolved V gene accounts for under half, and the remainder has no known explanation. That table is the source of V, J and clone size, and D and trimming were worked out from the DNA. For this sample the table gives approximately 70,000 clones, of which about 81% were detected only once. Jointly, the top ten make up roughly 13% of the sample.

Collaborating institutions collected whole blood in K2EDTA tubes following their own protocols. For TCRbeta analysis, collaborators shipped samples as frozen whole blood, isolated PBMCs, or DNA extracted from either of those sample types. The CDR3 holds 15 amino acids from the cysteine to the phenylalanine. Only the CDR3 region is kept as DNA, spanning 45 bases read in frame from base 1. The germline V gene yields SGHRS for CDR1 and YFSETQ for CDR2. V and J lose 0 bases and 8 bases, and a span of 17 bases separates them. A note on this clone: This receptor's antigen is unknown. Per-nucleotide qualities are absent, and no much larger clonotype sits a single base away.

Sequencing was done on a sample of peripheral blood. The receptor chain draws on TRBV5-1 and TRBJ1-2; TRBD1 is a weak D gene call, 5 bases matching. The source of this sequence is a woman of 80 years or more with acute or convalescent COVID-19. The DNA reads TGCGCCAGCAGCTTGGTGGAGGGGAGGTTCGTAGGCTACACCTTC. Translated, this is CASSLVEGRFVGYTF.